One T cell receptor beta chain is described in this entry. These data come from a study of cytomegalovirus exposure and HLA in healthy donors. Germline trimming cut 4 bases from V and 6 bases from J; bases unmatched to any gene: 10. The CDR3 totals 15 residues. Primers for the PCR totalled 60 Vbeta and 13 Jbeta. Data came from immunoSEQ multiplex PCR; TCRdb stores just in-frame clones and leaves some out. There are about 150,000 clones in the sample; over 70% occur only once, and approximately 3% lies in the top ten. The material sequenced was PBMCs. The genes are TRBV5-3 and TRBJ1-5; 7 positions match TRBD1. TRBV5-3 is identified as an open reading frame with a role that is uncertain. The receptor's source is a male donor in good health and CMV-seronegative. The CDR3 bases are TGTGCCAGAAGCCAGGACAGGAGGGTCCGTCAGCCCCAGCATTTT. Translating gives CARSQDRRVRQPQHF.